The next 14 T cell receptor beta chains were all read from a single sample in a study of blood T cells in healthy people across ages. Next came a second PCR, run for 7 to 11 cycles, which used a sample-barcoded 5' primer along with a J-beta primer mix. TCRdb called the 5' RACE reads again in MiXCR, with one record for every CDR3 protein. There are about 570,000 distinct CDR3 sequences in the sample; over 25% occur only once, and about 3.9% lies in the top ten. The sample was also reused in another study, on T cells of mothers and their children.

Sequenced: blood. Source of these receptors: a boy aged 2 to 9 in good health.

This clonotype was detected only once. Mismatch with germline at one junction end may stem from a read error. The chain links TRBV6-1 to TRBJ2-7; TRBD2 is a possible D gene (7 bases). Germline V gives CDR1 MNHNS, CDR2 SASEGT. This CDR3 comprises 16 residues. CDR3 loop: CASSPTSGEGYNEQLF. The DNA of the CDR3 is TGTGCCAGCAGTCCCACGTCAGGGGAGGGGTACAATGAGCAGCTCTTC.

In this sample, this clonotype turned up a few times. V gene TRBV5-1 combines with J gene TRBJ1-1; D not resolved. CDR1 and CDR2 from the germline V gene are SGHRS and YFSETQ. This CDR3 spans 14 amino acids. V lost 2 bases and J lost 0, with 8 bases in between. CDR3 loop: CASSLQTMNTEAFF. In nucleotides, the CDR3 is TGCGCCAGCAGCTTACAGACAATGAACACTGAAGCTTTCTTT.

This clonotype was seen a few times. V usage is TRBV20-1 and J usage is TRBJ2-1, with no clear D. The germline CDR1 and CDR2 sequences are DFQATT and SNEGSKA (reference sequence). There are 10 residues in the CDR3. V gave up 5 bases and J gave up 5 bases, with 4 bases separating them. CDR3 coding DNA: TGCAGTGCTCGGAACAATGAGCAGTTCTTC. Encoded protein: CSARNNEQFF.

Worth noting for this clonotype: This CDR3 is missing its conserved last phenylalanine or tryptophan, likely due to a read error. The rearrangement uses TRBV10-3 and TRBJ2-1, with 9 bases lining up with TRBD2. The J call is in doubt because the DNA end fits TRBJ2-7 better. The CDR3 runs 14 residues. The V gene's germline CDR1 is ENHRY and CDR2 SYGVKD. For the CDR3, the DNA is TGTGCCATCACCCCGGGACTAGCTGGTAACGAGCAGTACCTC. Its translation: CAITPGLAGNEQYL.

This chain connects TRBV20-1 to TRBJ2-1; possible D gene TRBD1, 5 bases. The end of the DNA aligns better with TRBJ2-5, so the J call may be wrong. Germline CDR1 DFQATT, CDR2 SNEGSKA (reference sequence). The CDR3 totals 13 residues. The CDR3 coding sequence is TGCAGTGCTAGGGGGCAGTCTCAAGAGACCCAGTACTTC. Translating it yields CSARGQSQETQYF.

The chain is built from TRBV20-1 and TRBJ2-5; a weak D match, TRBD2 (5 bases). TRBJ2-1 matches the DNA end more closely, so the J call is doubtful. The CDR3 runs 13 residues. Per germline, CDR1 DFQATT and CDR2 SNEGSKA (reference sequence). The CDR3 coding sequence is TGCAGTGCTAGGGTCAGGACGACCCGGGGTCAGTTCTTC. As protein: CSARVRTTRGQFF.

This rearrangement joins TRBV5-1 to TRBJ2-3, with 9 bases matching TRBD1. This CDR3 is 15 amino acids long. V was clipped by 4 bases and J by 0 bases; unmatched bases: 3. Germline CDR1 reads SGHRS; CDR2 reads YFSETQ. The CDR3 here is CASSVGQGSTDTQYF. For the CDR3, the DNA is TGCGCCAGCAGCGTCGGACAGGGGAGCACAGATACGCAGTATTTT.

The chain has TRBV7-9 and TRBJ2-3; 7 bases match TRBD1. This CDR3 region has 14 residues. The V gene's germline CDR1 is SEHNR and CDR2 FQNEAQ (reference sequence). V lost 6 bases and J lost 6; bases outside the gene matches: 9. CDR3 sequence reads: CASSLDRDGDTQYF. CDR3 sequence (DNA): TGTGCCAGCAGTCTTGACAGGGACGGGGATACGCAGTATTTT.

The chain joins TRBV10-3 to TRBJ2-1; D is possibly TRBD2 (6 bases). The V and J ends lost 3 bases and 2 bases respectively, with 14 bases between them. Germline V gives CDR1 ENHRY, CDR2 SYGVKD. This CDR3 comprises 16 residues. The CDR3 region is CAISEGPAGTYNEQFF. The CDR3 region has the DNA TGTGCCATCAGTGAAGGTCCGGCGGGGACCTACAATGAGCAGTTCTTC.

This clonotype occurred a few times. The chain's CDR3 is CATSDSTLGGRSTQYF. In DNA, the CDR3 is TGTGCCACCAGTGATTCAACGCTGGGGGGAAGATCTACGCAGTATTTT. This sequence joins TRBV24-1 and TRBJ2-3; D might be TRBD2 (6 bases). Trimming removed 2 bases at V and 8 bases at J, with 19 bases between. The CDR3 totals 16 residues. CDR1 and CDR2 (germline): KGHDR, SFDVKD.

The chain uses TRBV5-1 and TRBJ2-7; D is tentatively TRBD1 or TRBD2 (5 bases each). Per the germline V gene, CDR1 is SGHRS and CDR2 is YFSETQ. The CDR3 length is 13 residues. With 2 bases removed from V and 7 bases from J, the gap between germline ends came to 13 bases. The CDR3 here is CASSLPGTEEQYF. In DNA, the CDR3 is TGCGCCAGCAGCTTACCGGGGACGGAAGAGCAGTACTTC.

The rearrangement joins TRBV7-8 to TRBJ2-3; TRBD1 might be the D (6 bases). CDR1 and CDR2 (germline): SGHVS, FQNEAQ. V lost 7 bases and J 0 bases, leaving 11 bases between the germline ends. This CDR3 is built from 14 residues. CDR3 bases: TGTGCCAGCACTCCGGGACATAGCACAGATACGCAGTATTTT. It encodes CASTPGHSTDTQYF.

This clonotype has a handful of counts. This chain links TRBV15 with TRBJ2-7; 8 bases fit TRBD2. This CDR3 region has 13 residues. With 9 bases clipped from V and 4 bases from J, the junction kept 8 bases outside the gene matches. Per germline, CDR1 LNHNV and CDR2 YYDKDF (reference sequence). CDR3 region: CATTTSGGYEQYF. CDR3 nucleotides: TGTGCCACGACCACCAGCGGGGGATACGAGCAGTACTTC.

In its sample, this clonotype was seen a few times. V and J are TRBV7-2 and TRBJ1-3, with TRBD1 identical over 7 bases. The CDR3 loop spans 15 amino acids. V trimming: 3 bases; J trimming: 4 bases; junction bases outside the gene matches: 6. The germline V gene encodes CDR1 SGHTA and CDR2 FQGNSA. The CDR3 region has the DNA TGTGCCAGCAGCTTTTATACAGGGGCCGGAAACACCATATATTTT. This encodes CASSFYTGAGNTIYF.